This TCR beta chain was recorded in a study of T cell repertoires in cytomegalovirus infection (dated by TCRdb to the late 2010s). Looking at the study overall: Peptide stimulations targeted recently identified HLA-C-restricted CMV epitopes, whose presentation resists viral immunomodulation, together with well-studied HLA-B-restricted epitopes. Donor HLA type was relevant to the analysis, because carriage of CMV infection together with the matching HLA type was indicated by public TCR beta signatures.

The treatment or condition label on this specimen signifies: in vitro stimulation with specific CMV peptide epitopes to enrich CMV-specific T cells. Including the terminal cysteine and phenylalanine, the CDR3 comprises 17 residues. Of all the DNA, just the CDR3 is kept, 51 bases in frame from base 1. For CDR1 and CDR2, the germline V gene (reference sequence) lists LNHDA and SQIVND. Trimming removed 0 bases from V and 5 bases from J; the gene matches leave 8 bases unexplained. Data came from an Illumina HiSeq 1500. TCRdb reprocessing: public reads trimmed at Q25 with fastp, clones called with MiXCR, in-frame beta chains kept. Here each entry gathers all rows of one CDR3 protein and keeps the most common genes and DNA. The sample profile shows tens of thousands of distinct CDR3 sequences; about a fifth of them were found once. Around nine tenths of the sample is taken by the ten largest. On this clonotype itself: What antigen it recognizes has not been identified. It has no much larger one-base neighbor in the sample; base qualities were not kept.

Overall results and qualifications from the work: Cumulative frequency of public TCR beta family members discriminated carriers of CMV infection plus the relevant HLA type in this cohort and an independent roughly 340-donor cohort. In the ex vivo response, HLA-C-restricted CMV-specific TCR beta clonotypes were dominant, and in two of eight donors the single most frequent clonotype came from this HLA-C-restricted group.

Sample: CD8+ T cells from cultured PBMCs, taken from culture after CMV antigen stimulation. The sequence links TRBV19 to TRBJ2-7, and 12 junctional nucleotides match TRBD2. The sequence derives from a human donor in good health (CMV status not recorded). Some clones in this sample may be carry-over from other donors' samples. The CDR3 corresponds to CASSIDGLAGPGNEQYF. The bases read TGTGCCAGTAGTATAGATGGACTAGCGGGACCGGGGAACGAGCAGTACTTC.